A single sample gave rise to the 9 T cell receptor beta chains below, sequenced in a study of blood T cells in healthy people across ages. With a J-beta primer mix and a sample-barcoded 5' primer, a second PCR ran about 7 to 11 cycles. A single record per CDR3 protein comes from TCRdb applying MiXCR to the 5' RACE reads. The sample consists of roughly 2 million distinct CDR3 sequences, approximately 50% of them appearing once. Sequenced input: blood. These receptors originate from a middle-aged woman in good health.

The chain is built from TRBV5-1 and TRBJ2-7, with a tentative D call TRBD2 (6 bases). The end of the DNA aligns better with TRBJ2-5, so the J call may be wrong. CDR1 is SGHRS, CDR2 YFSETQ, per germline. The CDR3 length is 14 residues. The CDR3 DNA reads TGCGCCAGCAGCTTGGGAGGGAGGTCGGAGACCCAGTACTTC. Translation: CASSLGGRSETQYF.

V is TRBV6-2 or TRBV6-3 and J is TRBJ2-3; 7 bases fit TRBD2. With 0 bases clipped from V and 4 bases from J, the junction kept 10 bases outside the gene matches. The CDR3 extends over 17 amino acids. The germline V gene has CDR1 MNHEY and CDR2 SVGEGT. The CDR3 is CASSYSQGGGIPDTQYF. As DNA, the CDR3 is TGTGCCAGCAGTTACTCCCAGGGCGGGGGAATCCCAGATACGCAGTATTTT.

The chain uses TRBV9 and TRBJ2-5; tentatively, D is TRBD1 (5 bases). Trimming removed 0 bases from V and 4 bases from J, with 13 bases in between. The CDR3 runs 15 residues. Germline V gene lookup returns CDR1 SGDLS and CDR2 YYNGEE. This CDR3 is CASSVGGARLETQYF. The CDR3 coding sequence is TGTGCCAGCAGCGTAGGGGGCGCTCGGTTAGAGACCCAGTACTTC.

CDR3 in amino acids: CASSLSGQRNSPLHF. The CDR3 DNA sequence: TGTGCCAGCAGTTTAAGCGGGCAGAGGAATTCACCCCTCCACTTT. The rearrangement uses TRBV28 and TRBJ1-6; D gene uncertain. This CDR3 has 15 amino acids. CDR1 and CDR2 from the germline V gene are MDHEN and SYDVKM. V was cut by 2 bases and J by 7 bases, with 12 bases left in between. Supplemented by reference TRBV28 and TRBJ1-6, the full variable domain reads DVKVTQSSRYLVKRTGEKVFLECVQDMDHENMFWYRQDPGLGLRLIYFSYDVKMKEKGDIPEGYSVSREKKERFSLILESASTNQTSMYLCASSLSGQRNSPLHFGNGTRLTVT.

The gene calls are TRBV12-3 or TRBV12-4 and TRBJ2-7; TRBD1 might be the D (6 bases). Trimming removed 8 bases at V and 1 base at J, with 12 bases between. CDR3 length: 13 amino acids. The CDR3 DNA reads TGTGCCAGCTGTACAGGGTTTTCCTACGAGCAGTACTTC. Its protein is CASCTGFSYEQYF.

This clonotype occurred a few times. The chain uses TRBV4-1 and TRBJ1-2; D gene uncertain. CDR1 is MGHRA, CDR2 YSYEKL, per germline. The CDR3 spans 14 residues. The V gene lost 2 bases and the J gene lost 0 bases, with 7 bases spanning the gap. The CDR3 protein is CASSQPLPNYGYTF. The CDR3 DNA reads as TGCGCCAGCAGCCAACCCTTACCTAACTATGGCTACACCTTC.

A single count supports this clonotype. The chain combines TRBV3-1 with TRBJ2-3, with 9 bases identical to TRBD2. Germline V gene lookup returns CDR1 LGHDT and CDR2 YNNKEL (reference sequence). CDR3 size: 16 residues. The V segment lost 0 bases and the J segment 3 bases; nucleotides outside the gene matches: 4. The CDR3 loop is CASSQDFAGGTDTQYF. In DNA form, the CDR3 reads TGTGCCAGCAGCCAAGATTTCGCGGGGGGGACAGATACGCAGTATTTT.

In this sample, this clonotype turned up a few times. The rearrangement joins TRBV27 to TRBJ2-3; D is perhaps TRBD1 (6 bases). The CDR3 is 18 residues long. The V and J ends lost 5 bases and 2 bases respectively, with 23 bases between them. CDR1 and CDR2 from the germline V gene are MNHEY and SMNVEV (reference sequence). The CDR3, as DNA: TGTGCCAGCAGTCTACGACAGGCAAGGGCGTTAGACACAGATACGCAGTATTTT. As protein: CASSLRQARALDTDTQYF.

The rearrangement links TRBV6-2 or TRBV6-3 to TRBJ2-1; 9 bases are shared with TRBD1. Germline V lookup: CDR1 MNHEY, CDR2 SVGEGT. The CDR3 is 14 amino acids. Trimming at V came to 6 bases and at J to 6 bases, leaving 6 bases not matched to a gene. CDR3 coding DNA: TGTGCCAGCAGCCGGGACAGGGAAGGCAATGAGCAGTTCTTC. Protein sequence: CASSRDREGNEQFF.